The sequence of this TCR beta chain was determined in a study of blood T cell repertoires in COVID-19. Assay used: immunoSEQ multiplex PCR; TCRdb lists only in-frame clones, some missing. The repertoire holds 85,000 to 95,000 clones, with around 86% as singletons. The CDR3 runs to 16 residues. Trimming removed 4 bases from V and 0 bases from J; junction bases left unmatched: 7. The germline V gene encodes CDR1 SNHLY and CDR2 FYNNEI. The J gene is TRBJ2-7, the V gene TRBV2, with 9 bases aligning to TRBD2. The TCR sequence derives from a human donor in a cohort sampled during active COVID-19. What was sequenced was peripheral blood. The CDR3 DNA reads TGTGCCAGCAGTGTAACGGGACTAGCTGGCTCCTACGAGCAGTACTTC. It translates to CASSVTGLAGSYEQYF.